A selection of T cell receptor beta chains follows, all from one sample in a study of identical twins. TCRdb redid the calling of the 5' RACE reads with MiXCR, one entry per CDR3 protein. The sample consists of 1.5 million to 2 million distinct CDR3 sequences, less than 35% of them appearing once. The sample taken for sequencing was cord blood. Receptor source: a newborn girl in good health. CDR3s include the opening cysteine and the closing phenylalanine or tryptophan. The order of the fields is clone size, V gene, J gene, D gene, CDR3 protein, CDR3 DNA. D genes are given only for firm matches. A row's size may be missing; if present it is once, few, many or a size class.

few	TRBV5-1	TRBJ2-7	-	CASSLRLSTQDFSYEQYF	TGCGCCAGCAGCTTGCGACTCTCCACGCAAGATTTCTCCTACGAGCAGTACTTC
-	TRBV18	TRBJ1-4	-	CASSRTRGEGKLFF	TGTGCCAGCTCGCGGACGAGAGGAGAGGGAAAACTGTTTTTT
-	TRBV6-5	TRBJ2-1	TRBD1	CASSYTSWTGGSYNEQFF	TGTGCCAGCAGTTATACCTCCTGGACAGGGGGCTCCTACAATGAGCAGTTCTTC
few	TRBV11-2	TRBJ2-3	-	CASSFRVPKDTQYF	TGTGCCAGCAGCTTCCGGGTTCCGAAGGATACGCAGTATTTT
-	TRBV24-1	TRBJ2-3	-	CATSDHGPPYTQYF	TGTGCCACCAGTGACCATGGTCCCCCCTATACGCAGTATTTT
few	TRBV4-2	TRBJ1-1	-	CASGPQPGTEAFF	TGTGCCAGCGGTCCCCAGCCGGGAACTGAAGCTTTCTTT
-	TRBV27	TRBJ2-1	TRBD1	CARRTGGPVCYNEQFF	TGTGCCAGGAGAACAGGGGGCCCGGTCTGCTACAATGAGCAGTTCTTC
-	TRBV5-1	TRBJ1-4	-	CASSFGTGIGGEKLFF	TGCGCCAGCAGCTTCGGCACAGGCATCGGGGGTGAAAAACTGTTTTTT
few	TRBV20-1	TRBJ2-1	-	CSANPPVPPYNEQFF	TGCAGTGCTAACCCCCCAGTACCCCCATACAATGAGCAGTTCTTC
many	TRBV6-6	TRBJ1-2	-	CASSSGTDGYTF	TGTGCCAGCAGCTCCGGGACGGATGGCTACACCTTC
many	TRBV29-1	TRBJ2-1	-	CSVEGLVAYNEQFF	TGCAGCGTTGAAGGCTTGGTAGCTTACAATGAGCAGTTCTTC
few	TRBV7-2	TRBJ2-1	TRBD2	CASSFTSGGILYNEQFF	TGTGCCAGCAGCTTTACTAGCGGGGGGATCCTTTACAATGAGCAGTTCTTC
few	TRBV5-1	TRBJ1-6	TRBD1	CASSRSLSTGRNSPLHF	TGCGCCAGCAGCAGGTCCCTTTCGACAGGGCGAAATTCACCCCTCCACTTT
-	TRBV12-3/TRBV12-4	TRBJ2-2	-	CASSSQSGNTGELFF	TGTGCCAGCAGTTCCCAAAGCGGGAACACCGGGGAGCTGTTTTTT
few	TRBV4-2	TRBJ2-2	TRBD1	CASSQGQGANTGELFF	TGCGCCAGCAGCCAAGGACAGGGGGCGAACACCGGGGAGCTGTTTTTT
-	TRBV28	TRBJ1-5	-	CASSPHTGNQPQHF	TGTGCCAGCAGCCCTCACACAGGCAATCAGCCCCAGCATTTT
many	TRBV5-1	TRBJ2-2	-	CASRPNTGELFF	TGTGCCAGCAGACCGAACACCGGGGAGCTGTTTTTT
few	TRBV20-1	TRBJ1-5	-	CSALDSQDQPQHF	TGCAGTGCACTGGACAGCCAGGATCAGCCCCAGCATTTT
-	TRBV5-5	TRBJ1-5	TRBD1	CASSSGGGFRNQPQHF	TGTGCCAGCAGCTCAGGGGGAGGCTTTCGCAATCAGCCCCAGCATTTT
few	TRBV6-6	TRBJ2-4	-	CASTTGASMNIQYF	TGTGCCAGCACCACGGGGGCCTCGATGAACATTCAGTACTTC
few	TRBV13	TRBJ1-1	-	CASSLGLAAEAFF	TGTGCCAGCAGCTTAGGCCTGGCAGCCGAAGCTTTCTTT
many	TRBV4-2	TRBJ2-1	-	CASSQESRQRQFF	TGTGCCAGCAGCCAAGAATCCCGGCAACGACAGTTCTTC
few	TRBV4-1	TRBJ2-1	TRBD2	CASSQPRGSMYEQFF	TGCGCCAGCAGCCAACCCCGCGGGAGTATGTATGAGCAGTTCTTC
many	TRBV6-6	TRBJ1-5	TRBD1	CASSFDRANQPQHF	TGTGCCAGCAGCTTTGACAGGGCCAATCAGCCCCAGCATTTT
-	TRBV10-3	TRBJ2-3	TRBD2	CAISGGGRSDTQYF	TGTGCCATCAGTGGGGGCGGGAGATCGGATACGCAGTATTTT
-	TRBV28	TRBJ2-7	TRBD2	CASSFGGVEGYEQYF	TGTGCCAGCAGTTTTGGGGGGGTCGAGGGCTACGAGCAGTACTTC
once	TRBV14	TRBJ1-2	TRBD1	CASSRKQGLFYGYTF	TGTGCCAGCAGCCGAAAACAGGGGCTCTTCTATGGCTACACCTTC
-	TRBV25-1	TRBJ1-4	-	CASSLSGEEKLFF	TGTGCCAGCAGTCTTTCGGGAGAGGAAAAACTGTTTTTT
-	TRBV20-1	TRBJ2-1	TRBD2	CSARRTSGAYNEQFF	TGCAGTGCTCGGAGGACTAGCGGGGCTTACAATGAGCAGTTCTTC
many	TRBV29-1	TRBJ2-7	TRBD1	CSPKVDRRSYEQYF	TGCAGCCCCAAAGTGGACAGGCGGTCCTACGAGCAGTACTTC
-	TRBV25-1	TRBJ2-7	TRBD2	CASSESGGPNEQYF	TGTGCCAGCAGTGAATCGGGGGGGCCCAATGAGCAGTACTTC
few	TRBV6-7	TRBJ2-7	TRBD2	CASSYSGPSNLAAEHRSYEQYF	TGTGCCAGCAGTTACTCGGGCCCCTCTAATCTAGCGGCCGAGCACCGTTCCTACGAGCAGTACTTC
few	TRBV5-1	TRBJ2-7	TRBD2	CASSSLTSGGAEQYF	TGCGCCAGCAGCTCGCTGACTAGCGGGGGGGCCGAGCAGTACTTC
-	TRBV4-1	TRBJ2-7	-	CASSQEFRSYNEQYF	TGCGCCAGCAGCCAGGAGTTCCGCTCCTACAATGAGCAGTACTTC
-	TRBV23-1	TRBJ2-7	-	CASIFGVYNEQYF	TGCGCCAGCATCTTCGGGGTTTACAATGAGCAGTACTTC
-	TRBV20-1	TRBJ2-3	TRBD2	CSARVTGTSVFTDTQYF	TGCAGTGCTAGAGTTACCGGGACTAGCGTATTCACAGATACGCAGTATTTT
-	TRBV24-1	TRBJ1-4	-	CATSDSGYAGEKLFF	TGTGCCACCAGTGATTCAGGGTACGCGGGGGAAAAACTGTTTTTT
few	TRBV11-2	TRBJ2-5	-	CASSLSWGAQETQYF	TGTGCCAGCAGCTTAAGCTGGGGGGCCCAAGAGACCCAGTACTTC
-	TRBV13	TRBJ2-1	TRBD2	CANSSGLAAYNEQFF	TGTGCCAACAGCTCTGGACTAGCGGCTTACAATGAGCAGTTCTTC
-	TRBV20-1	TRBJ2-1	-	CSARVAGYNEQFF	TGCAGTGCTAGAGTGGCAGGCTACAATGAGCAGTTCTTC
few	TRBV6-1	TRBJ1-2	-	CASRSANYGYTF	TGTGCCAGCAGATCAGCAAACTATGGCTACACCTTC
-	TRBV6-1	TRBJ2-7	TRBD2	CASSKGRAGVSYNEQYF	TGTGCCAGCAGCAAAGGTAGAGCGGGAGTGTCCTACAATGAGCAGTACTTC
-	TRBV3-1	TRBJ1-4	TRBD1	CASTAGTAGWEKLFF	TGTGCCAGCACCGCCGGGACAGCGGGATGGGAAAAACTGTTTTTT
-	TRBV4-2	TRBJ2-7	TRBD2	CASSQASGRSYNEQYF	TGTGCCAGCAGCCAAGCCAGCGGGAGGTCCTACAATGAGCAGTACTTC
few	TRBV11-2	TRBJ1-2	-	CASSLDPQINYGYTF	TGTGCCAGCAGCTTAGACCCACAGATCAACTATGGCTACACCTTC
-	TRBV27	TRBJ2-3	-	CASGRKASTGTQYF	TGTGCCAGCGGCAGAAAAGCTAGCACAGGTACGCAGTATTTT
-	TRBV20-1	TRBJ2-1	TRBD2	CSARGVGVRGGNNEQFF	TGCAGTGCTAGAGGAGTGGGGGTGCGGGGGGGAAACAATGAGCAGTTCTTC
-	TRBV6-6	TRBJ2-2	-	CASTLPKKDGELFF	TGTGCCAGCACCCTTCCCAAGAAGGACGGGGAGCTGTTTTTT
-	TRBV7-2	TRBJ1-5	-	CASSRDGYQPQHF	TGTGCCAGCAGCCGGGACGGCTATCAGCCCCAGCATTTT
-	TRBV7-9	TRBJ2-7	-	CASSLARGANEQYF	TGTGCCAGCAGCTTAGCTCGGGGGGCGAATGAGCAGTACTTC
few	TRBV15	TRBJ2-1	TRBD2	CATSPGTSGYNEQFF	TGTGCCACCAGTCCGGGAACTAGCGGATACAATGAGCAGTTCTTC
many	TRBV10-3	TRBJ2-5	-	CAISELGGSEQYF	TGTGCCATCAGTGAGTTGGGGGGTAGTGAGCAGTACTTC
-	TRBV29-1	TRBJ2-7	-	CSVGGGASSYNEQYF	TGCAGCGTTGGGGGGGGGGCGAGCTCCTACAATGAGCAGTACTTC